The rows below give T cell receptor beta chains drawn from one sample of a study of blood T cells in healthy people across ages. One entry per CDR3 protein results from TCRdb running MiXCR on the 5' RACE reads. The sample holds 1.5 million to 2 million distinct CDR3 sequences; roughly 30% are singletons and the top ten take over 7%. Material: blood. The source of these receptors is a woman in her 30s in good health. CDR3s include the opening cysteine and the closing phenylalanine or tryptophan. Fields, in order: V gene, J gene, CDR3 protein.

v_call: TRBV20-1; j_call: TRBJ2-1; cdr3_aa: CSALGLAGGHEQFF
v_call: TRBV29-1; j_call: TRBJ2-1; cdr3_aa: CSVGSAEQFF
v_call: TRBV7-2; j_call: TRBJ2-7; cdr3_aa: CASSVRGLPSYEQYF
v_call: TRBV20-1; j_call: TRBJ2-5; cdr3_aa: CSARPRLAGQETQYF
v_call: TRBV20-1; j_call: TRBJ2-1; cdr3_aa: CSAPKRASYNEQFF
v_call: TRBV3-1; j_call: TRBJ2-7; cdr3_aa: CASSRQGSLEQYF
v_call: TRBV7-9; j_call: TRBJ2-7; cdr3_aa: CASSSLRTSGSYEQYF
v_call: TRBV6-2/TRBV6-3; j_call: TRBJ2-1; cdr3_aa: CASTQRGGSSDEQFF
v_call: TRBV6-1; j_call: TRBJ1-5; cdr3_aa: CASSEQGGYQPQHF
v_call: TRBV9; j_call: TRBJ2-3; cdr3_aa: CASSVSLSTDTQYF
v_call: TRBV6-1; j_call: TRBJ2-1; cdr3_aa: CASGPSYGPYEQFF
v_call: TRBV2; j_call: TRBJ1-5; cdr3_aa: CASSPDRGGNQPQHF
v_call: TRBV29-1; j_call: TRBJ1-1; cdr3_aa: CSAGGLTPQLPAFF
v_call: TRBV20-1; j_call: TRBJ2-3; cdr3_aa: CSARLARVTDTQYF
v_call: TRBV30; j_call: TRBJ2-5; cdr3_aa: CAWSLAYGGYQETQYF
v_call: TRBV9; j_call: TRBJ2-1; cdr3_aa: CASSEGWGQGRNEQFF
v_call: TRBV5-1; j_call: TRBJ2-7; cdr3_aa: CASSEDRDSATYEQYF
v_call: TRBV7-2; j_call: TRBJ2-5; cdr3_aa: CASSSETGLRTQYF
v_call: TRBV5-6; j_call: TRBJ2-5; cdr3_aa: CATSNQARGPQETQYF
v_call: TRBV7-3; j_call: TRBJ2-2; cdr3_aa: CASSFSGGELFF
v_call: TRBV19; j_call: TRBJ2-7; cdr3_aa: CANLGDRDYEQYF
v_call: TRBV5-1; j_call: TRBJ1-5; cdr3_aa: CASSLANPGPQHF
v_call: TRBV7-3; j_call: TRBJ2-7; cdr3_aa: CASSLTAGGPNKQYF
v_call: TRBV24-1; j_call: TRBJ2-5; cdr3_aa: CATGDSGQGASYQETQYF
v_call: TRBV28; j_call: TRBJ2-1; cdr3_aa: CASSFQGGSNEQFF
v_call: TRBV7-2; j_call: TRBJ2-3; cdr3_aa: CASSLRQMITDTQYF
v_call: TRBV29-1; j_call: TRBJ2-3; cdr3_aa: CSVEETVPSTDTQYF
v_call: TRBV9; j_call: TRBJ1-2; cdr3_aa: CASRKNEGQSDGYTF
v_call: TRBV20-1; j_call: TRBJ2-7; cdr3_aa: CSFTRPGTGSYEQYF
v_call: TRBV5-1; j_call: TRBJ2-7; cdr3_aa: CASSRTGTSGPYEQYF
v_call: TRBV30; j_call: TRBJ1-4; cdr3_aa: CAWSWGPNEKRFF
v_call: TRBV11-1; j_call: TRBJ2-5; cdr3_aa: CASSYRDRQYF
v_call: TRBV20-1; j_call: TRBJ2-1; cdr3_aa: CSAEQGRSYEQFF
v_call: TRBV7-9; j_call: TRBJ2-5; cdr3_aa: CASSHGDGETQYF
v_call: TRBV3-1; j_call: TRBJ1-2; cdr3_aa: CASSRDRAGYGYTF
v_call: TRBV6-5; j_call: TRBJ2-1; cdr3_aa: CASSSPPSYDSYNEQFF
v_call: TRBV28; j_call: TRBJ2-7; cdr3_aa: CASSLSRGEQYF
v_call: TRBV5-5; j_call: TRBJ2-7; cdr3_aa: CASSLAGADEQYF
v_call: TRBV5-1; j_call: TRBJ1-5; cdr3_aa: CASSLWDRGPYSNQPQHF
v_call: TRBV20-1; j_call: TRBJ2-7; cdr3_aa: CSAREQGISYEQYF
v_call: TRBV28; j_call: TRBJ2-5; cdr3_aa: CASSLSFGTGIQETQYF
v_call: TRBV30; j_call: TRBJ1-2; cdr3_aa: CAWKGAGYGYTF
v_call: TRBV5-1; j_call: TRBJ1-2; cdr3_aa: CASSYTTGALGGYTF
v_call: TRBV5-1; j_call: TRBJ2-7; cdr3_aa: CASSSPGQSSYEQYF
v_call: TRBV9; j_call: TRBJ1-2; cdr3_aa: CASSLRDLAFGYTF
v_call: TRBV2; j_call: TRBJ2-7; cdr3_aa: CASRNRDSSYEQYF
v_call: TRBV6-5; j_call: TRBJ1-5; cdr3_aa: CASRYRSEYQPQHF
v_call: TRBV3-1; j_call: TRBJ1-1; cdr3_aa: CASSDGGVEAFF
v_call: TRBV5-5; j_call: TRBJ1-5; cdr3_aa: CASSLGQGSKQPQHF
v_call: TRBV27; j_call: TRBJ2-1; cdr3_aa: CASRDPGNNEQFF
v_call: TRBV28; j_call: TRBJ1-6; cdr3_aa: CASSFGTTNSPLHF
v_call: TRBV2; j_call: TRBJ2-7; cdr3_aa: CASSEEKTGGYEQYF
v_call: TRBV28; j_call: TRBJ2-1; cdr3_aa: CASRAGAAEQFF
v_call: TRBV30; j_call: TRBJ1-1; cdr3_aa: CAWARTASTEAFF